A selection of T cell receptor beta chains follows, all from one sample in a study of identifying expanded T cells in peripheral blood. Measured with immunoSEQ multiplex PCR; TCRdb has only the in-frame clones, and not every one. The sample records approximately 59,000 clones, roughly 89% being singletons. The sample taken for sequencing was blood. The source is a person between 18 and 75 years old in good health. The CDR3 runs from the conserved cysteine through the conserved F or W. A D gene is named only where the DNA matches it firmly. Clone size, where shown, is once, few, many, or a class for clones that have expanded.

>TRBJ1-1|NA|TRBV18|TRBD1
CASSPLHTGEGEAFF
TGTGCCAGCTCACCCTTACACACAGGGGAAGGTGAAGCTTTCTTT
>TRBJ1-2|once|TRBV6-5|TRBD1
CASSYATGGGYTF
TGTGCCAGCAGTTACGCGACAGGGGGTGGCTACACCTTC
>TRBJ2-2|NA|TRBV10-2|NA
CASSVFQSTGELFF
TGCGCCAGCAGTGTGTTCCAATCCACCGGGGAGCTGTTTTTT
>TRBJ2-5|NA|TRBV7-9|NA
CASSLTSLLALRQETQYF
TGTGCCAGCAGCCTTACCTCCCTCCTAGCTCTTCGCCAAGAGACCCAGTACTTC
>TRBJ1-3|NA|TRBV7-8|NA
CASSLRPGNTIYF
TGTGCCAGCAGCTTACGCCCTGGAAACACCATATATTTT
>TRBJ2-1|NA|TRBV5-6|NA
CASSHSVPGPPDNEQFF
TGTGCCAGCAGCCACTCCGTCCCGGGGCCGCCCGACAATGAGCAGTTCTTC
>TRBJ2-7|NA|TRBV29-1|NA
CSVASSGGTRARYEQYF
TGCAGCGTTGCGTCGTCGGGGGGCACCAGGGCCCGTTACGAGCAGTACTTC
>TRBJ2-7|NA|TRBV9|TRBD1
CASSLDPGGSYEQYF
TGTGCCAGCAGCCTAGATCCAGGGGGCTCCTACGAGCAGTACTTC
>TRBJ2-3|few|TRBV5-4|TRBD1
CASSLARTGPDTQYF
TGTGCCAGCAGCTTGGCGAGGACAGGGCCAGATACGCAGTATTTT
>TRBJ2-1|NA|TRBV5-4|NA
CASNVYNEQFF
TGTGCCAGCAACGTCTACAATGAGCAGTTCTTC
>TRBJ2-7|NA|TRBV27|NA
CASRKTWDGPYEQYF
TGTGCCAGCAGAAAAACTTGGGACGGCCCATACGAGCAGTACTTC